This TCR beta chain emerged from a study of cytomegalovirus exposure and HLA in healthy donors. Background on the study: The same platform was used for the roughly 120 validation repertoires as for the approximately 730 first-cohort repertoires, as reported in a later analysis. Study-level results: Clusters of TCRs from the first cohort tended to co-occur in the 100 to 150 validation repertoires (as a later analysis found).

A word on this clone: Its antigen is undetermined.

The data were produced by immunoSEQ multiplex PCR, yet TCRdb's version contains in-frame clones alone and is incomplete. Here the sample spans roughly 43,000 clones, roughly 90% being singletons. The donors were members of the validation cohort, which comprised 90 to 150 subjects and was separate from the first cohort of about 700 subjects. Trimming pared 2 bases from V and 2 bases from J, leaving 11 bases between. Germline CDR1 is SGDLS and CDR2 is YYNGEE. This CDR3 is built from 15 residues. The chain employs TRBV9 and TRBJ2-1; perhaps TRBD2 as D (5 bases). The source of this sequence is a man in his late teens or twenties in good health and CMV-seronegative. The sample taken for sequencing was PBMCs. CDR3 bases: TGTGCCAGCAGCGTGGAGCGGTGGGCCTACAATGAGCAGTTCTTC. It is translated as CASSVERWAYNEQFF.